This entry is about one T cell receptor beta chain. No antigen is known for it. Using immunoSEQ multiplex PCR, the repertoire was profiled, and TCRdb retains in-frame clones only, with some absent. Of about 2.1 million clones in the sample, 93% were seen once. The naive CD8 subset, CD45RO-negative cells positively selected for CCR7, excluded terminally differentiated effector memory CD45RA+ cells. Per germline, CDR1 MGHRA and CDR2 YSYEKL. V was pared by 1 base and J by 1 base, with 7 bases between. The length of the CDR3 is 14 residues. This sample is drawn from a study of shared clonotypes between healthy human individuals. Whole-study results and caveats: A small donor pool kept down the genetic and exposure-history diversity that was represented. Non-shared clonotypes had lower generation probabilities than those shared by all four donors.

This clonotype originated in a man aged 18 to 29 in good health. Some clones in this sample may be carry-over from other donors' samples. Material for sequencing was naive CD8+ T cells from PBMCs. The V and J genes are TRBV4-1 and TRBJ2-5, with D possibly TRBD1 on 5 matching bases. The CDR3 DNA reads as TGCGCCAGCAGCCAAGGGACATTCCAAGAGACCCAGTACTTC. Translating it yields CASSQGTFQETQYF.